This TCR beta chain was obtained from a study of cytomegalovirus exposure and HLA in healthy donors. Trimming removed 4 bases at V and 3 bases at J, with 14 bases between. This CDR3 spans 14 amino acids. Germline-derived CDR1 and CDR2 are SGHNT and YYREEE (reference sequence). PCR was performed using 60 Vbeta and 13 Jbeta primers. Repertoires were generated with immunoSEQ multiplex PCR, while TCRdb's copy carries only in-frame clones and drops some. The sample includes about 120,000 clones, over 70% of them seen just once. The sequenced sample consisted of PBMCs. This chain links TRBV5-4 with TRBJ2-7; D might be TRBD1 (6 bases). The source of this sequence is a man aged 18 to 29 in good health and CMV-seropositive. This CDR3 is CASSGDTLFYEQYF. For the CDR3, the DNA is TGTGCCAGCAGCGGGGACACCCTATTCTACGAGCAGTACTTC.